The 18 T cell receptor beta chains presented below share a single source sample, sequenced in a study of siplizumab effects on memory and regulatory T cells. Using immunoSEQ multiplex PCR, the repertoire was profiled, and TCRdb retains in-frame clones only, with some absent. The repertoire holds around 100,000 clones, with roughly 93% as singletons. Sequencing used non-Treg CD4+ T cells sorted from blood. The receptors were sampled from a human donor in good health.

The chain carries TRBV30 and TRBJ2-5; D might be TRBD1 (6 bases). The germline V gene has CDR1 GTSNPN and CDR2 SVGIG (reference sequence). The CDR3 covers 14 residues. V was shortened by 2 bases and J by 1 base, with 11 bases between the two germline ends. The CDR3 region is CAWSPDRLQETQYF. CDR3 DNA sequence: TGTGCCTGGAGTCCCGACAGGCTCCAAGAGACCCAGTACTTC.

The V call is TRBV2, the J call TRBJ2-2; D call uncertain. V shed 8 bases and J shed 6 bases, with 10 bases lying between them. The CDR3 extends over 12 amino acids. CDR1 and CDR2 from the germline V gene are SNHLY and FYNNEI. Here the CDR3 reads CASVVGAGELFF. The CDR3 bases are TGTGCCAGCGTTGTTGGGGCCGGGGAGCTGTTTTTT.

This chain uses TRBV5-1 with TRBJ2-3; D is uncertain. V dropped 0 bases and J dropped 6 bases, with 11 bases sitting between them. The CDR3 runs to 14 residues. Germline V gene data show CDR1 as SGHRS and CDR2 as YFSETQ. The CDR3 sequence is CASSLALSGDTQYF. CDR3 in DNA: TGCGCCAGCAGCTTGGCCCTATCGGGCGATACGCAGTATTTT.

This chain uses TRBV2 with TRBJ2-7, with D hard to call. CDR3 length: 14 residues. The V gene's germline CDR1 is SNHLY and CDR2 FYNNEI. Trimming removed 1 base from V and 2 bases from J, with 9 bases in between. The CDR3 nucleotides read TGTGCCAGCAGTGAAGAGACGCTGGCCTACGAGCAGTACTTC. Encoded protein: CASSEETLAYEQYF.

J is TRBJ2-2 and V is TRBV10-3; D remains ambiguous. This CDR3 has 15 residues. The ends were cut back, 3 bases at V and 4 bases at J, with 12 bases in the middle. The germline gives CDR1 ENHRY, CDR2 SYGVKD. CDR3: CAISEFPDGTGELFF. CDR3 coding DNA: TGTGCCATCAGTGAATTCCCCGACGGCACCGGGGAGCTGTTTTTT.

The chain carries TRBV27 and TRBJ2-7, with a possible D match to TRBD1 (5 bases). CDR1 and CDR2 (germline): MNHEY, SMNVEV (reference sequence). Between the trimmed V and J ends, which lost 5 bases and 5 bases, there was a span of 25 bases. CDR3 size: 17 residues. The CDR3 here is CASSQFSGHSFRNEQYF. The CDR3 DNA reads as TGTGCCAGCAGTCAATTCTCTGGACACAGCTTCAGGAACGAGCAGTACTTC.

This chain joins TRBV19 and TRBJ1-5; weak D call: TRBD1 (5 bases). The V gene's germline CDR1 is LNHDA and CDR2 SQIVND (reference sequence). Trimming cost V 2 bases and J 6 bases, with 11 bases left between them. The CDR3 is 14 amino acids. CDR3 coding DNA: TGTGCCAGTAGTATATCAGGGAGGCCTCAGCCCCAGCATTTT. Residues: CASSISGRPQPQHF.

The chain carries TRBV27 and TRBJ2-7, with 10 bases fitting TRBD2. CDR1 and CDR2 from the germline V gene are MNHEY and SMNVEV (reference sequence). Unmatched junction bases numbered 9, after V lost 5 bases and J lost 5 bases. This CDR3 has 15 amino acids. CDR3 DNA: TGTGCCAGCAGTCCGGGGCTAGCGGGAGTGAACGAGCAGTACTTC. Translated, it gives CASSPGLAGVNEQYF.

The J gene is TRBJ1-2, the V gene TRBV5-3; TRBD1 aligns across 9 bases. TRBV5-3 counts as an open reading frame of uncertain function. With 10 bases clipped from V and 5 bases from J, the junction kept 6 bases outside the gene matches. The CDR3 runs to 12 residues. CDR3 DNA sequence: TGTGCCGGGGGGACAGGGAAATATGGCTACACCTTC. It is translated as CAGGTGKYGYTF.

The genes are TRBV5-4 and TRBJ2-3; D perhaps matches TRBD1 (6 bases). The germline V gene has CDR1 SGHNT and CDR2 YYREEE (reference sequence). V was pared by 4 bases and J by 2 bases, with 14 bases between. The CDR3 is 15 residues long. CDR3 amino acids: CASSKDRFSTDTQYF. The CDR3, as DNA: TGTGCCAGCAGCAAAGACAGGTTTTCCACAGATACGCAGTATTTT.

V gene TRBV7-9 combines with J gene TRBJ2-5; 11 nucleotides match TRBD2. This CDR3 region has 15 residues. The junction had 6 bases not matched to a gene; V was cut back by 7 bases and J by 2 bases. The V gene's germline CDR1 is SEHNR and CDR2 FQNEAQ (reference sequence). CDR3 bases: TGTGCCAGCAAAACTAGCGGGAGAGGTCAAGAGACCCAGTACTTC. Protein: CASKTSGRGQETQYF.

V and J are TRBV12-2 and TRBJ1-5; the table's D call, TRBD1, has no DNA check behind it. TRBV12-2 is reported as a pseudogene. The CDR3 length is 20 residues. The CDR3 DNA reads as TGTGCAAGTCGCTTAGTTGGGGGGAGACCTGGACAGGGGGGCAATCAGCCCCAGCATTTT. Protein: CASRLVGGRPGQGGNQPQHF.

The chain couples TRBV18 to TRBJ1-1; D not certain. The germline V gene has CDR1 KGHSH and CDR2 LQKENI. V was shortened by 4 bases and J by 0 bases, with 12 bases between the two germline ends. There are 15 residues in the CDR3. Here the CDR3 reads CASSQPAVMNTEAFF. CDR3 DNA: TGTGCCAGCTCACAGCCGGCGGTCATGAACACTGAAGCTTTCTTT.

The gene calls are TRBV7-9 and TRBJ1-5; the D is unclear. V was pared by 2 bases and J by 6 bases, with 11 bases between. The germline V gene has CDR1 SEHNR and CDR2 FQNEAQ (reference sequence). There are 14 residues in the CDR3. CDR3 nucleotide sequence: TGTGCCAGCAGCTTACCGGGGAACAGTCAGCCCCAGCATTTT. It specifies CASSLPGNSQPQHF. Full variable domain (missing parts from reference TRBV7-9 and TRBJ1-5): DTGVSQNPRHKITKRGQNVTFRCDPISEHNRLYWYRQTLGQGPEFLTYFQNEAQLEKSRLLSDRFSAERPKGSFSTLEIQRTEQGDSAMYLCASSLPGNSQPQHFGDGTRLSIL.

This clone was counted a single time. The rearrangement links TRBV7-6 to TRBJ2-5; 7 positions match TRBD2. The CDR3 extends over 14 amino acids. Germline trimming cut 4 bases from V and 4 bases from J; bases unmatched to any gene: 6. Germline V gene data show CDR1 as SGHVS and CDR2 as FNYEAQ. The chain's CDR3 is CASSYTSVRETQYF. Here the CDR3 DNA reads TGTGCCAGCAGCTATACTAGCGTACGAGAGACCCAGTACTTC.

The chain combines TRBV7-3 with TRBJ2-3, with 9 bases identical to TRBD2. Trimming removed 3 bases from V and 4 bases from J; junction bases left unmatched: 5. The CDR3 consists of 15 residues. Germline CDR1 is SGHTA and CDR2 is FQGTGA. The CDR3 DNA sequence: TGTGCCAGCAGCTTCGTAGCGGGAGAGGCAGATACGCAGTATTTT. Translated, it gives CASSFVAGEADTQYF.

The chain combines TRBV6-1 with TRBJ1-6; 10 bases agree with TRBD1. The V and J ends lost 6 bases and 7 bases, in that order; junction bases with no gene match: 3. This CDR3 spans 14 amino acids. In germline, CDR1 is MNHNS, CDR2 SASEGT. The CDR3 DNA is TGTGCCAGCAGGGGGACAGGGGACAATTCACCCCTCCACTTT. Amino acids: CASRGTGDNSPLHF.

The chain recombines TRBV29-1 with TRBJ2-2, with no clear D. Per germline, CDR1 SQVTM and CDR2 ANQGSEA. The CDR3 is 13 amino acids. The germline V and J ends were trimmed by 4 bases and 1 base, with 7 bases remaining between them. The CDR3 DNA reads TGCAGCGTTGGGCCTATGAACACCGGGGAGCTGTTTTTT. Translating it yields CSVGPMNTGELFF.